Following are 14 T cell receptor beta chains from one sample sequenced in a study of T-cell memory formation after mild COVID-19. TCRdb independently ran MiXCR on the 5' RACE reads; one entry per CDR3 protein. The table has a few hundred thousand distinct CDR3 sequences, over 15% seen once. Sequencing was performed on PBMCs or a T cell subset sorted from them (not recorded which). The receptors shown here come from a man aged 18 to 30 who had mild COVID-19 (a few samples of this study predate the infection). Cell type and time point are not known.

The chain combines TRBV7-3 with TRBJ1-5; 8 positions agree with TRBD1. J lost 0 bases, V lost 6 bases, and 13 bases had no gene match. Germline CDR1 reads SGHTA; CDR2 reads FQGTGA. This CDR3 contains 18 residues. CDR3 coding DNA: TGTGCCAGCAGGAACTCGGGACAGGAACCCTATAGCAATCAGCCCCAGCATTTT. Translating it yields CASRNSGQEPYSNQPQHF.

This clonotype was counted a single time. This chain connects TRBV11-2 to TRBJ2-3, with 8 positions matching TRBD2. After removal of 3 bases from V and 4 bases from J, the junction contained 12 bases not matched to a gene. Germline lookup yields CDR1 SGHAT and CDR2 FQNNGV. This CDR3 comprises 17 residues. CDR3 nucleotide sequence: TGTGCCAGCAGCTTCGCCGGGGGGGCGAAAGGTTCAGATACGCAGTATTTT. Translating it yields CASSFAGGAKGSDTQYF.

J is TRBJ2-1 and V is TRBV4-2, with D perhaps being TRBD1 or TRBD2 (6 bases each). This CDR3 is 16 amino acids long. Trimming took off 2 bases at V and 10 bases at J, with 21 bases between the two ends. Germline V lookup: CDR1 LGHNA, CDR2 YNFKEQ. CDR3 in amino acids: CASSQTRPGEGGEQFF. CDR3 DNA: TGTGCCAGCAGCCAAACCAGGCCAGGTGAAGGGGGGGAGCAGTTCTTC.

V and J are TRBV6-6 and TRBJ1-3, with 8 bases lining up with TRBD1. This CDR3 is built from 19 residues. The junction had 13 bases not matched to a gene; V was cut back by 2 bases and J by 1 base. Germline CDR1 MNHNY, CDR2 SVGAGI (reference sequence). The CDR3 nucleotides are TGTGCCAGCAGTTACCCAAAAAAAGCAGGACAGGGTTCTGGAAACACCATATATTTT. Translating it yields CASSYPKKAGQGSGNTIYF.

This clonotype has just a few counts. V gene TRBV20-1 combines with J gene TRBJ2-3; 9 positions agree with TRBD2. With 5 bases clipped from V and 2 bases from J, the junction kept 11 bases outside the gene matches. The germline CDR1 and CDR2 sequences are DFQATT and SNEGSKA (reference sequence). This CDR3 region has 16 residues. CDR3 sequence: CSAFASSGGSTDTQYF. Written as DNA, the CDR3 is TGCAGTGCTTTCGCCAGTAGCGGGGGATCCACAGATACGCAGTATTTT.

CDR3 in amino acids: CASRSRSYEQYF. In nucleotides, the CDR3 is TGTGCCAGCAGATCCCGGTCCTACGAGCAGTACTTC. The V and J genes are TRBV6-2 or TRBV6-3 and TRBJ2-7; D not certain. Germline-derived CDR1 and CDR2 are MNHEY and SVGEGT. Trimming took off 6 bases at V and 1 base at J, with 7 bases between the two ends. The CDR3 loop spans 12 amino acids.

This clonotype was seen a few times. The chain couples TRBV7-9 to TRBJ2-5; the match to TRBD2 covers 8 bases. Looked up from germline, CDR1 is SEHNR and CDR2 is FQNEAQ (reference sequence). V lost 8 bases to trimming and J lost 1 base; unmatched junction nucleotides: 6. The CDR3 runs to 14 residues. CDR3 protein: CASDLAGSQETQYF. The CDR3 DNA reads as TGTGCCAGCGATCTAGCGGGCTCCCAAGAGACCCAGTACTTC.

The rearrangement uses TRBV5-5 and TRBJ2-7; 11 positions agree with TRBD2. J was trimmed by 7 bases and V by 4 bases; bases with no gene match: 13. Per the germline V gene, CDR1 is SGHKS and CDR2 is YYEKEE (reference sequence). This CDR3 has 16 amino acids. The CDR3 loop is CASSRILSGGAGEQYF. CDR3 nucleotide sequence: TGTGCCAGCAGCCGGATACTTAGCGGGGGGGCCGGTGAGCAGTACTTC.

This clonotype was detected a few times. This chain joins TRBV5-1 and TRBJ2-3; perhaps TRBD2 as D (6 bases). Germline CDR1 and CDR2: SGHRS and YFSETQ. The CDR3 is 13 residues long. V lost 1 base and J lost 7, with 10 bases in between. In DNA form, the CDR3 reads TGCGCCAGCAGCTTGTTGGGGGGAAATACGCAGTATTTT. Translated, it gives CASSLLGGNTQYF.

The V gene is TRBV7-2, the J gene TRBJ2-1; 8 bases align to TRBD2. The trim removed 7 bases at V and 3 bases at J, leaving 8 bases unmatched. The V gene's germline CDR1 is SGHTA and CDR2 FQGNSA. The CDR3 loop spans 15 amino acids. Here the CDR3 reads CASIPRGGFYNEQFF. In nucleotides, the CDR3 is TGTGCCAGCATCCCCCGGGGGGGGTTCTACAATGAGCAGTTCTTC. The full variable domain, in which reference TRBV7-2 and TRBJ2-1 provide the parts outside the CDR3, is GAGVSQSPSNKVTEKGKDVELRCDPISGHTALYWYRQSLGQGLEFLIYFQGNSAPDKSGLPSDRFSAERTGGSVSTLTIQRTQQEDSAVYLCASIPRGGFYNEQFFGPGTRLTVL.

V gene TRBV4-1 combines with J gene TRBJ2-5; 9 nucleotides align to TRBD2. J was trimmed by 2 bases and V by 0 bases; bases with no gene match: 4. In germline, CDR1 is MGHRA, CDR2 YSYEKL. CDR3 length equals 16 residues. For the CDR3, the DNA is TGCGCCAGCAGCCAAGATTCGACTAGCGGACAAGAGACCCAGTACTTC. It is translated as CASSQDSTSGQETQYF.

The genes are TRBV21-1 and TRBJ1-1; no check of the table's D call, TRBD1, against the DNA was made. TRBV21-1 is deemed a pseudogene. The CDR3 is 15 amino acids. The CDR3 nucleotides are TGTGCCAGCAGCAAAGGAGAGACAGGGGGTTATGAAGCTTTCTTT. It translates to CASSKGETGGYEAFF.

The gene calls are TRBV3-1 and TRBJ1-3, with D maybe TRBD1 (5 bases). V was cut by 4 bases and J by 2 bases, with 9 bases left in between. The CDR3 is 14 residues long. Looked up from germline, CDR1 is LGHDT and CDR2 is YNNKEL (reference sequence). DNA of the CDR3: TGTGCCAGCAGCCTCGGGGGGACTGGAAACACCATATATTTT. Its protein is CASSLGGTGNTIYF.

The sample holds many counts of this clonotype. The chain links TRBV12-3 or TRBV12-4 to TRBJ2-5, with 7 bases identical to TRBD2. V shed 6 bases and J 5 bases; nucleotides not matched to a gene: 6. CDR3 length: 13 amino acids. This CDR3 reads CASRASGAETQYF. CDR3 sequence (DNA): TGTGCCAGCAGGGCGAGCGGGGCGGAGACCCAGTACTTC.